This TCR beta chain was captured in a study of blood T cell repertoires in COVID-19. Study as a whole: Nucleic acid was either cDNA or gDNA, and it came from T cells, B-cell-depleted T cells, or PBMCs.

Sequenced by immunoSEQ multiplex PCR; TCRdb stores in-frame clones only, minus some. Of around 300,000 clones listed, 75% to 90% were seen once; the top ten hold roughly 9.6%. Notes on this clone: One end of the junction fails to match germline, which may point to a read error.

This CDR3 is 18 amino acids long. Germline assignment: CDR1 KGHSH and CDR2 LQKENI. This chain links TRBV18 with TRBJ2-2, with 7 bases fitting TRBD1. The sequencing sample was made of peripheral blood. The clonotype originates from a woman in her seventies with acute or convalescent COVID-19. Written as DNA, the CDR3 is TGTGCCAGCTCACCACGGGATAACAGGGGTTCGAAGACCGGGGAGCTGTTTTTT. As protein: CASSPRDNRGSKTGELFF.